The 5 T cell receptor beta chains reported below all come from one sample, sequenced in a study of cytomegalovirus exposure and HLA in healthy donors. The study ran its PCR with 60 Vbeta and 13 Jbeta primers. Sequenced by immunoSEQ multiplex PCR; TCRdb stores in-frame clones only, minus some. Here the sample spans 90,000 to 150,000 clones, over 75% being singletons. The sequenced sample consisted of PBMCs. Receptors originate from a woman between 18 and 30 years old in good health and CMV-seronegative.

The chain employs TRBV7-6 and TRBJ2-5, with D uncertain. The CDR3 runs to 12 residues. The germline V and J ends were trimmed by 4 bases and 5 bases, with 8 bases remaining between them. The V gene's germline CDR1 is SGHVS and CDR2 FNYEAQ. CDR3 sequence: CASSYLRETQYF. In DNA, the CDR3 is TGTGCCAGCAGCTACTTACGCGAGACCCAGTACTTC.

The rearrangement joins TRBV5-1 to TRBJ2-7; tentatively, D is TRBD2 (5 bases). V gave up 0 bases and J gave up 2 bases, with 12 bases separating them. The germline gives CDR1 SGHRS, CDR2 YFSETQ. The CDR3 sequence is 15 residues long. This CDR3 reads CASSLDSAGPYEQYF. CDR3 sequence (DNA): TGCGCCAGCAGCTTGGATAGCGCCGGACCCTACGAGCAGTACTTC.

The rearrangement joins TRBV7-9 to TRBJ2-7; a weak D match, TRBD2 (6 bases). This CDR3 is built from 14 residues. Between the trimmed V and J ends, which lost 5 bases and 5 bases, there was a span of 16 bases. The germline gives CDR1 SEHNR, CDR2 FQNEAQ (reference sequence). The CDR3 sequence: CASSALSGADEQYF. For the CDR3, the DNA is TGTGCCAGCAGCGCGCTTTCGGGAGCGGACGAGCAGTACTTC.

This clone was counted only a few times. The chain recombines TRBV6-5 with TRBJ1-2; D remains ambiguous. The CDR3 has 13 amino acids. V lost 2 bases to trimming and J lost 2 bases, with 6 bases between them. Germline CDR1 is MNHEY and CDR2 is SVGAGI. The CDR3 is CASSYEENYGYTF. The CDR3 nucleotides read TGTGCCAGCAGTTACGAAGAGAACTATGGCTACACCTTC.

The rearrangement uses TRBV7-2 and TRBJ1-1, with 8 bases lining up with TRBD1. Losses at the gene ends were 5 bases for V and 8 bases for J; bases not matched to a gene: 13. CDR3 length equals 15 residues. Germline V gene lookup returns CDR1 SGHTA and CDR2 FQGNSA. CDR3 in amino acids: CASSPRHRGIHEAFF. The CDR3 DNA sequence: TGTGCCAGCAGCCCCCGGCACAGGGGGATCCACGAAGCTTTCTTT.